These 24 T cell receptor beta chains share one sample of origin, sequenced in a study of blood T cell repertoires in COVID-19. This table comes from immunoSEQ multiplex PCR, and its TCRdb copy is limited to in-frame clones, with some not included. The sample lists approximately 50,000 clones, more than 80% occurring once. Sequenced material: peripheral blood. These receptors were collected from a man aged 55 to 70 with acute or convalescent COVID-19.

This chain links TRBV7-8 with TRBJ2-1; 11 nucleotides line up with TRBD2. The germline gives CDR1 SGHVS, CDR2 FQNEAQ. The CDR3 has 16 residues. The ends lost 4 bases at V and 10 bases at J; junction bases unmatched: 12. The CDR3 nucleotides are TGTGCCAGCAGCTCCCCGGGACTAGCGGATTTGCGGGAGCAGTTCTTC. Translated: CASSSPGLADLREQFF.

CDR3 nucleotides: TGTGCCAGCAGCCCCAGTAGCGGGAGATGGGACGAGCAGTACTTC. Translation: CASSPSSGRWDEQYF. The rearrangement links TRBV11-2 to TRBJ2-7; 9 positions match TRBD2. The V segment lost 5 bases and the J segment 5 bases; nucleotides outside the gene matches: 10. Per the germline V gene, CDR1 is SGHAT and CDR2 is FQNNGV. This CDR3 contains 15 residues.

This clone was detected only a few times. The chain carries TRBV9 and TRBJ1-1, with D tentatively TRBD1 (5 bases). The CDR3 covers 18 residues. Germline CDR1 reads SGDLS; CDR2 reads YYNGEE. With 0 bases removed from V and 5 bases from J, the gap between germline ends came to 23 bases. The DNA of the CDR3 is TGTGCCAGCAGCGTAGTTGCAGGGCGAATCGGAGAATGGACTGAAGCTTTCTTT. Amino acid sequence: CASSVVAGRIGEWTEAFF.

The rearrangement uses TRBV19 and TRBJ1-1, with D uncertain. CDR1 is LNHDA, CDR2 SQIVND, per germline (reference sequence). This CDR3 is built from 14 residues. Trimming stripped 2 bases from V and 3 bases from J, with 10 bases between. The CDR3 DNA reads TGTGCCAGTAGTATACGGCCCCGGGACACTGAAGCTTTCTTT. The encoded protein is CASSIRPRDTEAFF.

This clone was detected only once. The chain carries TRBV2 and TRBJ2-2, with 8 bases identical to TRBD2. Germline assignment: CDR1 SNHLY and CDR2 FYNNEI. Unmatched junction bases numbered 6, after V lost 5 bases and J lost 1 base. This CDR3 contains 16 residues. In DNA form, the CDR3 reads TGTGCCAGCAGTCTCCAGCGGGGGAAGAACACCGGGGAGCTGTTTTTT. It encodes CASSLQRGKNTGELFF.

This clone occurred once. This rearrangement joins TRBV7-2 to TRBJ2-3; 12 bases are a match to TRBD2. CDR1 and CDR2 (germline): SGHTA, FQGNSA. J lost 5 bases, V lost 1 base, and 1 base had no gene match. The CDR3 sequence is 15 residues long. CDR3 in amino acids: CASSLVGLAGDTQYF. Here the CDR3 DNA reads TGTGCCAGCAGCTTAGTGGGACTAGCGGGAGATACGCAGTATTTT.

This chain links TRBV6-5 with TRBJ2-7; D unresolved. Germline-derived CDR1 and CDR2 are MNHEY and SVGAGI. There are 13 residues in the CDR3. Trimming shortened V by 7 bases and J by 4 bases, and 14 bases separated the two germline ends. For the CDR3, the DNA is TGTGCCAGCACCTCGGGTGGGTATTACGAGCAGTACTTC. Translating gives CASTSGGYYEQYF.

The genes are TRBV19 and TRBJ2-1, with TRBD1 matching over 8 bases. The trim removed 10 bases at V and 3 bases at J, leaving 8 bases unmatched. CDR1 and CDR2 (germline): LNHDA, SQIVND (reference sequence). The CDR3 consists of 14 residues. The chain's CDR3 is CATSTGGYYNEQFF. The CDR3 DNA reads as TGTGCCACCTCCACAGGGGGATACTACAATGAGCAGTTCTTC.

The chain carries TRBV2 and TRBJ2-2, with TRBD1 identical over 7 bases. J was trimmed by 4 bases and V by 6 bases; bases with no gene match: 5. This CDR3 spans 14 amino acids. Germline V gene lookup returns CDR1 SNHLY and CDR2 FYNNEI. CDR3 sequence: CASRGGGGTGELFF. The DNA for the CDR3 is TGTGCCAGCAGAGGGGGCGGCGGCACCGGGGAGCTGTTTTTT.

V gene TRBV4-1 combines with J gene TRBJ2-4, with 10 nucleotides matching TRBD2. The CDR3 has 17 residues. Germline V gene lookup returns CDR1 MGHRA and CDR2 YSYEKL. After removal of 1 base from V and 3 bases from J, the junction contained 6 bases not matched to a gene. This CDR3 is CASSQVLRTSGKNIQYF. The DNA of the CDR3 is TGCGCCAGCAGCCAAGTGCTGCGGACTAGCGGCAAAAACATTCAGTACTTC.

V and J are TRBV25-1 and TRBJ2-7; 8 bases align to TRBD2. Germline CDR1 MGHDK, CDR2 SYGVNS. V lost 4 bases and J lost 2; bases outside the gene matches: 4. This CDR3 has 14 residues. DNA for the CDR3: TGTGCCAGCAGTGTGGGGACTAGGGCCTACGAGCAGTACTTC. This sequence encodes CASSVGTRAYEQYF.

V is TRBV23-1 and J is TRBJ1-2, with D unresolved. TRBV23-1 is labeled an ORF, and its function is uncertain. The CDR3 spans 16 residues. Trimming took 0 bases from V and 5 from J, leaving 16 bases between them. Written as DNA, the CDR3 is TGCGCCAGCAGTCAATCTGTTCCCAGGCAGAAATATGGCTACACCTTC. This gives the protein CASSQSVPRQKYGYTF.

CDR3: CASSQATSYNEQFF. The CDR3 nucleotides read TGTGCCAGCAGTCAGGCTACCTCCTACAATGAGCAGTTCTTC. V gene TRBV14 combines with J gene TRBJ2-1; D is unclear. The CDR3 has 14 residues. Trimming removed 6 bases from V and 0 bases from J, with 9 bases in between. CDR1 is SGHDN and CDR2 is FVKESK in the germline V gene. The variable domain in full, with the rest retrieved from reference TRBV14 and TRBJ2-1, is EAGVTQFPSHSVIEKGQTVTLRCDPISGHDNLYWYRRVMGKEIKFLLHFVKESKQDESGMPNNRFLAERTGGTYSTLKVQPAELEDSGVYFCASSQATSYNEQFFGPGTRLTVL.

This chain connects TRBV2 to TRBJ2-7; 7 nucleotides align to TRBD2. The CDR3 sequence is 13 residues long. With 11 bases clipped from V and 7 bases from J, the junction kept 14 bases outside the gene matches. CDR1 and CDR2 from the germline V gene are SNHLY and FYNNEI. DNA of the CDR3: TGTGCCGGAGCTAGCGGTCCAACGAGGGAGCAGTACTTC. It encodes CAGASGPTREQYF. Supplemented by reference TRBV2 and TRBJ2-7, the full variable domain reads EPEVTQTPSHQVTQMGQEVILRCVPISNHLYFYWYRQILGQKVEFLVSFYNNEISEKSEIFDDQFSVERPDGSNFTLKIRSTKLEDSAMYFCAGASGPTREQYFGPGTRLTVT.

The V gene is TRBV5-1, the J gene TRBJ2-1; 9 bases are a match to TRBD2. The germline gives CDR1 SGHRS, CDR2 YFSETQ. The ends lost 4 bases at V and 3 bases at J; junction bases unmatched: 11. This CDR3 comprises 17 residues. The CDR3 region is CASSPGPTSGYYNEQFF. The DNA for the CDR3 is TGCGCCAGCAGCCCGGGGCCCACTAGCGGGTACTACAATGAGCAGTTCTTC.

The J gene is TRBJ2-1, the V gene TRBV5-5; no clear D. Germline V CDR1 and CDR2: SGHKS, YYEKEE (reference sequence). CDR3 length equals 12 residues. V was shortened by 2 bases and J by 4 bases, with 4 bases between the two germline ends. CDR3 sequence reads: CASSLAYNEQFF. DNA for the CDR3: TGTGCCAGCAGCTTAGCGTACAATGAGCAGTTCTTC.

CDR3 nucleotide sequence: TGTGCCAGCAGCCGGAACTCGGGAGCGGGAGGGCCCAATACGCAGTATTTT. Translated, it gives CASSRNSGAGGPNTQYF. The V and J genes are TRBV3-1 (or the pseudogene TRBV3-2) and TRBJ2-3; 10 bases fit TRBD2. The CDR3 spans 17 residues. Per the germline V gene, CDR1 is LGHDT and CDR2 is YNNKEL (reference sequence). J was trimmed by 7 bases and V by 4 bases; bases with no gene match: 14.

The CDR3 DNA follows: TGTGCCAGCTCGCCTGGTGGGACTCGGGCCTATGGCTACACCTTC. This sequence encodes CASSPGGTRAYGYTF. This rearrangement joins TRBV28 to TRBJ1-2, with a weak D call TRBD1 (5 bases). This CDR3 has 15 amino acids. Germline loops: CDR1 MDHEN, CDR2 SYDVKM. Trimming removed 8 bases at V and 4 bases at J, with 20 bases between.

The rearrangement joins TRBV28 to TRBJ1-5; the D is unclear. CDR3 length: 14 residues. Germline V lookup: CDR1 MDHEN, CDR2 SYDVKM. Trimming shortened V by 2 bases and J by 7 bases, and 12 bases separated the two germline ends. The CDR3 is CASSLPHGSQPQHF. The CDR3 DNA reads TGTGCCAGCAGTTTACCCCACGGGAGCCAGCCCCAGCATTTT.

The chain recombines TRBV5-6 with TRBJ2-5; no definite D call. The germline V gene encodes CDR1 SGHDT and CDR2 YYEEEE. The CDR3 is made up of 14 amino acids. Trimming took 2 bases from V and 4 from J, leaving 12 bases between them. This CDR3 is CASSLRLVSETQYF. The CDR3 DNA reads TGTGCCAGCAGCTTAAGGCTAGTGTCAGAGACCCAGTACTTC.

In its sample, this clone was seen once. This chain uses TRBV7-9 with TRBJ1-1; possible D gene TRBD1, 5 bases. The germline V and J ends were trimmed by 4 bases and 4 bases, with 28 bases remaining between them. Germline V CDR1 and CDR2: SEHNR, FQNEAQ (reference sequence). There are 19 residues in the CDR3. CDR3 coding DNA: TGTGCCAGCAGCTCCATAGCCCTGGGCGGGGGGGATTATTCCACTGAAGCTTTCTTT. This gives the protein CASSSIALGGGDYSTEAFF.

The rearrangement joins TRBV20-1 to TRBJ1-6; 9 nucleotides line up with TRBD1. Germline V gene lookup returns CDR1 DFQATT and CDR2 SNEGSKA (reference sequence). J gave up 7 bases and V 3 bases, and 16 bases lay outside the gene matches. The CDR3 loop spans 18 amino acids. CDR3 DNA: TGCAGTGCTAGTGGGGGACAGGGTATGTCACCGGAGAATTCACCCCTCCACTTT. Protein product: CSASGGQGMSPENSPLHF.

The chain joins TRBV28 to TRBJ2-1; 13 bases match TRBD2. V lost 4 bases to trimming and J lost 5 bases; unmatched junction nucleotides: 8. Per the germline V gene, CDR1 is MDHEN and CDR2 is SYDVKM. The CDR3 length is 17 residues. The CDR3 DNA reads TGTGCCAGCAGTTCATTGGGACTAGCGGGAACAAACAATGAGCAGTTCTTC. It yields the protein CASSSLGLAGTNNEQFF.

This sequence joins TRBV27 and TRBJ2-3, with D perhaps matching TRBD2 (5 bases). The CDR3 contains 15 residues. Deletions cut 7 bases from V and 2 bases from J, with 16 bases between. Germline values: CDR1 MNHEY, CDR2 SMNVEV (reference sequence). The CDR3 nucleotides read TGTGCCAGCAAGAGGGATCAGACGGACACAGATACGCAGTATTTT. Its protein is CASKRDQTDTDTQYF.